Listed below are T cell receptor beta chains from one sample, sequenced in a study of T-cell reconstitution after alpha-beta-depleted transplantation in children. TCRdb recomputed calls from the PCR reads with MiXCR, one row per CDR3 protein. The sample has a few hundred thousand distinct CDR3 sequences, approximately 41% seen once. The material was PBMCs, obtained before TCRalphabeta/CD19-depleted stem cell transplant. These receptors all come from a girl aged 2 to 9 with aplastic anemia, due to receive a stem cell transplant. Each CDR3 is given with its conserved first and last residue. A D gene is named only where the DNA matches it firmly. Rows may omit the clone size; those that give it use once, few, many or a size class.

size | J | D | V | CDR3 | DNA
- | TRBJ2-3 | TRBD2 | TRBV5-6 | CASSTAGGTVDTQYF | TGTGCCAGCAGCACCGCGGGGGGGACCGTAGATACGCAGTATTTT
once | TRBJ1-2 | - | TRBV28 | CASSRPRVRLNGYTF | TGTGCCAGCAGCCGTCCCAGGGTTCGGCTAAATGGCTACACCTTC
- | TRBJ1-6 | - | TRBV5-6 | CATNDRGSSSPLHF | TGTGCCACGAACGACCGGGGTAGCAGTTCACCCCTCCACTTT
- | TRBJ2-7 | TRBD2 | TRBV5-1 | CASSLGAGLAAYEQYF | TGCGCCAGCAGCTTGGGAGCCGGGCTAGCGGCGTACGAGCAGTACTTC
many | TRBJ1-6 | - | TRBV5-1 | CASSFTVDGSPLHF | TGCGCCAGCAGCTTTACAGTAGATGGTTCACCCCTCCACTTT
- | TRBJ2-1 | TRBD2 | TRBV10-1 | CASSGIAGTNEQFF | TGCGCCAGCAGTGGAATAGCGGGGACCAATGAGCAGTTCTTC
- | TRBJ2-7 | - | TRBV20-1 | CSASGLIAASYEQYF | TGCAGTGCTAGTGGGCTCATAGCGGCCTCCTACGAGCAGTACTTC
- | TRBJ2-1 | - | TRBV20-1 | CSVDGYNEQFF | TGCAGTGTGGACGGGTACAATGAGCAGTTCTTC
- | TRBJ1-6 | TRBD1 | TRBV10-3 | CATFSGQGASYNSPLHF | TGTGCCACCTTCTCTGGACAGGGGGCCTCCTATAATTCACCCCTCCACTTT
- | TRBJ2-1 | - | TRBV18 | CASSPMENEQFF | TGTGCCAGCTCACCAATGGAGAATGAGCAGTTCTTC
- | TRBJ2-7 | - | TRBV28 | CASSSLGGYEQYF | TGTGCCAGCAGTTCCCTTGGGGGGTACGAGCAGTACTTC
- | TRBJ2-3 | - | TRBV12-5 | CASGFSVGGADTQYF | TGTGCTAGTGGTTTTTCTGTGGGGGGCGCAGATACGCAGTATTTT
- | TRBJ1-4 | - | TRBV7-2 | CASSLGELATNEKLFF | TGTGCCAGCAGCTTAGGGGAACTAGCAACTAATGAAAAACTGTTTTTT
few | TRBJ2-3 | TRBD2 | TRBV4-1 | CASSQAYWRGSTDTQYF | TGCGCCAGCAGCCAGGCTTACTGGCGGGGGAGCACAGATACGCAGTATTTT
many | TRBJ2-7 | - | TRBV7-6 | CASKKQAYSYEQYF | TGTGCCAGCAAGAAACAGGCTTACTCCTACGAGCAGTACTTC
- | TRBJ2-1 | - | TRBV4-2 | CASSQVVGFSYNEQFF | TGTGCCAGCAGCCAAGTCGTGGGATTCTCCTACAATGAGCAGTTCTTC
- | TRBJ2-3 | - | TRBV12-3/TRBV12-4 | CASSPSPLDTQYF | TGTGCCAGCAGTCCTAGCCCCTTAGATACGCAGTATTTT
- | TRBJ2-2 | - | TRBV10-3 | CAISERYPGANTGELFF | TGTGCCATCAGTGAGCGTTATCCCGGGGCGAACACCGGGGAGCTGTTTTTT
- | TRBJ2-1 | - | TRBV20-1 | CSARAGTYNEQFF | TGCAGTGCTAGGGCAGGGACCTACAATGAGCAGTTCTTC
- | TRBJ1-1 | TRBD1 | TRBV7-3 | CASSPTGFWGVGSPNTEAFF | TGTGCCAGCAGCCCGACAGGGTTTTGGGGAGTAGGTAGCCCGAACACTGAAGCTTTCTTT
few | TRBJ2-4 | - | TRBV7-2 | CASSWGGAEAKNIQYF | TGTGCCAGCAGCTGGGGGGGCGCGGAGGCCAAAAACATTCAGTACTTC
many | TRBJ2-1 | TRBD1 | TRBV29-1 | CSSRTGPGNEQFF | TGCAGCAGCCGGACAGGGCCCGGAAATGAGCAGTTCTTC
- | TRBJ2-7 | - | TRBV4-1 | CASSQDRLTEQYF | TGCGCCAGCAGCCAAGATCGGCTGACCGAGCAGTACTTC
once | TRBJ2-7 | TRBD2 | TRBV24-1 | CATSDLRFGLAGAPYEQHF | TGTGCCACCAGTGATTTGCGGTTTGGGCTAGCGGGAGCTCCCTACGAGCAGCACTTC
- | TRBJ2-5 | - | TRBV20-1 | CSASAREQETQYF | TGCAGTGCTAGCGCCAGGGAACAAGAGACCCAGTACTTC